This T cell receptor (beta chain) originates from a study of T cell responses to AZD1222 COVID-19 vaccine. This clone was observed a handful of times. Antigen specificity is unknown. Study-level findings and limits: Reports indicate that nearly half of spike-specific TCRs are directed at unmutated variant regions. No repertoire was sampled before or during the peak T cell response, only after it. Mostly white British, mostly female donors; authors suggested clonal diversity may be underestimated.

Sequencing was performed with immunoSEQ multiplex PCR; in TCRdb, only in-frame clones are kept and a portion is missing. The sample has approximately 85,000 clones, 80% to 90% seen once; the top ten hold roughly 6%. The receptor was isolated from an adult in good health. The specimen comprised peripheral blood, sampled on day 0 of AZD1222 vaccination.

The CDR3 region is CASSLGGAGESTNEKLFF. The CDR3 bases are TGTGCCAGCAGCTTAGGCGGTGCAGGGGAGTCAACTAATGAAAAACTGTTTTTT. The chain joins TRBV11-3 to TRBJ1-4; D is possibly TRBD1 (6 bases). V lost 1 base, J lost 0 bases, and 15 bases lay in between. Germline CDR1 SGHNT, CDR2 YENEEA. This CDR3 is 18 amino acids long.